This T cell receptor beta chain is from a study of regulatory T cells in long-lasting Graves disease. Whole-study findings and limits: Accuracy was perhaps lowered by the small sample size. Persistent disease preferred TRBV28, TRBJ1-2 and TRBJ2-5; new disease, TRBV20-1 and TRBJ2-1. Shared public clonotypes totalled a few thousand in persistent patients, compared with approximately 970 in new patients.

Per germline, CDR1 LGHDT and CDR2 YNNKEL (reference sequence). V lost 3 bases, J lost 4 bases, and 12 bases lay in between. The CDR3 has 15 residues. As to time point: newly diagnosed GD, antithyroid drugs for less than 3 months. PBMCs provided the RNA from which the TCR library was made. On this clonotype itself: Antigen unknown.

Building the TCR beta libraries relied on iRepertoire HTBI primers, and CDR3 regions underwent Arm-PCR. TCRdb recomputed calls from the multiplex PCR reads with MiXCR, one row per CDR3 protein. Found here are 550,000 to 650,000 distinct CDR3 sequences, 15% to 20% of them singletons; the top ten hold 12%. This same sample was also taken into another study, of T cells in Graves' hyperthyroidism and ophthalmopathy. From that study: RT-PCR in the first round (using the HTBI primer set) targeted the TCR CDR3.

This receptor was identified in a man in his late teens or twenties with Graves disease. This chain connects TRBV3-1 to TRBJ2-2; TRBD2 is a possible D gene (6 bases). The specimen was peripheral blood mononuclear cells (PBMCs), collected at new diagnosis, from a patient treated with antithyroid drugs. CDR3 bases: TGTGCCAGCAGCCATCGCCAGGGAGGCACCGGGGAGCTGTTTTTT. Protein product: CASSHRQGGTGELFF.